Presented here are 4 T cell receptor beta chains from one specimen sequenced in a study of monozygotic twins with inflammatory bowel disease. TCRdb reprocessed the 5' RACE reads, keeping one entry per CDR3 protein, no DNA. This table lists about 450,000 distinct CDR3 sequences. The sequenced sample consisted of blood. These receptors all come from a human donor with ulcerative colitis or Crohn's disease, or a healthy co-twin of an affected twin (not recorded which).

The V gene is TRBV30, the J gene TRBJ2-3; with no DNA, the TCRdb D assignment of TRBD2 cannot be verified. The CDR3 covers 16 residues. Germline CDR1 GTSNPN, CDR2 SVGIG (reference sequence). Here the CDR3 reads CAWTPGTSGVRDTQYF.

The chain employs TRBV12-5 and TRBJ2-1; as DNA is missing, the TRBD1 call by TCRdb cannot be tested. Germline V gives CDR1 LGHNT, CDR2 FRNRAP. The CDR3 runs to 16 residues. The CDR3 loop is CASGSDRGRSYNEQFF.

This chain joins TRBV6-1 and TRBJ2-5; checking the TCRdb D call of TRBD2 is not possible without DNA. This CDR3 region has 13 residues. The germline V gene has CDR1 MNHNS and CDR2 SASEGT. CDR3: CASSTGVQETQYF.

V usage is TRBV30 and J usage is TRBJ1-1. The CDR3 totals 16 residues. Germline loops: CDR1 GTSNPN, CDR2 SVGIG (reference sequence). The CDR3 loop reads CAWRLAGGFMNTEAFF.